The 6 T cell receptor beta chains below were found in one sample sequenced in a study of response to subunit inactivated influenza vaccine. A single record per CDR3 protein comes from TCRdb applying MiXCR to the RT-PCR reads. The repertoire has about 480,000 distinct CDR3 sequences, around 9.9% of them found once; the top ten carry approximately 12%. Sequences were derived from PBMCs from blood, sampled roughly 45 days after vaccination. The receptors derive from a man aged 50-59 years who received an inactivated influenza vaccine.

Only one count was recorded for this clonotype. This chain joins TRBV21-1 and TRBJ2-2; the D call of TRBD1 is as the table states it, not checked on the DNA. TRBV21-1 is a pseudogene segment. The CDR3 is 15 residues long. The CDR3 DNA sequence: TGTGCCAGCAGCCCCTTGACAGGGGTTCGCGGGGAGCTGTTTTTT. Translating it yields CASSPLTGVRGELFF.

This chain joins TRBV7-9 and TRBJ2-5, with 10 positions matching TRBD1. The CDR3 consists of 15 residues. The ends lost 5 bases at V and 4 bases at J; junction bases unmatched: 7. The germline gives CDR1 SEHNR, CDR2 FQNEAQ (reference sequence). The CDR3 is CASSTADRGPETQYF. The CDR3 DNA sequence: TGTGCCAGCAGCACAGCAGACAGGGGGCCAGAGACCCAGTACTTC.

This clonotype was observed a few times. One junction end disagrees with the germline gene, perhaps due to a read error. The chain combines TRBV6-1 with TRBJ2-5; either TRBD1 or TRBD2 may supply D (6 bases each). The germline V gene encodes CDR1 MNHNS and CDR2 SASEGT. This CDR3 contains 13 residues. For the CDR3, the DNA is TGTGCCAGCAGCGAAGGGGGGACGGAGACCCAGTACTTC. Amino acid sequence: CASSEGGTETQYF.

This clonotype was observed many times. The chain employs TRBV6-1 and TRBJ1-2; tentatively, D is TRBD1 (5 bases). CDR3 length: 16 residues. Germline-derived CDR1 and CDR2 are MNHNS and SASEGT. Trimming pared 6 bases from V and 4 bases from J, leaving 21 bases between. DNA of the CDR3: TGTGCCAGCAGACAATATGCGGGTGGAGGGACCTATGGCTACACCTTC. It encodes CASRQYAGGGTYGYTF.

This clonotype showed up many times. This chain joins TRBV12-3 or TRBV12-4 and TRBJ2-3; possible D gene TRBD1, 5 bases. This CDR3 comprises 14 residues. Deletions cut 3 bases from V and 7 bases from J, with 14 bases between. CDR3 sequence (DNA): TGTGCCAGCAGTTTTGCACCAGGGCTAAATACGCAGTATTTT. As protein: CASSFAPGLNTQYF.

This clonotype appeared a few times. The chain couples TRBV12-3 or TRBV12-4 to TRBJ2-5; 8 positions agree with TRBD1. This CDR3 contains 14 residues. V shed 5 bases and J 5 bases; nucleotides not matched to a gene: 7. CDR3 in amino acids: CASSPQRDRETQYF. CDR3 nucleotide sequence: TGTGCCAGCAGTCCGCAGAGGGACAGGGAGACCCAGTACTTC.